The clone carrying this T cell receptor (beta chain) was found many times. Documented time point: pre-sensitization, week 0. Specified treatment: therapeutic diphenylcyclopropenone sensitization with weekly scalp DPC. This sample was included in a study of human T cells and chemical hapten exposure. The CDR3 is 16 amino acids. The V and J ends lost 5 bases and 0 bases respectively, with 11 bases between them. CDR1 is MNHNY, CDR2 SVGAGI, per germline (reference sequence). TCRdb reprocessed the RACE reads with MiXCR, giving one entry per CDR3 protein. The data hold tens of thousands of distinct CDR3 sequences, with over 9% observed a single time.

The chain has TRBV6-6 and TRBJ1-6; D not certain. The starting material was whole blood, obtained in connection with sensitization to the hapten diphenylcyclopropenone (DPC). The receptor was derived from a woman in her thirties or forties with alopecia areata. Some clones in this sample may be carry-over from other donors' samples. CDR3: CASSEAWGSYNSPLHF. CDR3 DNA sequence: TGTGCCAGCAGTGAGGCCTGGGGCTCCTATAATTCACCCCTCCACTTT.